The 18 T cell receptor beta chains presented below share a single source sample, sequenced in a study of identical twins. TCRdb independently ran MiXCR on the 5' RACE reads; one entry per CDR3 protein. The top ten clones hold about 0.52% of a sample with 450,000 or so distinct CDR3 sequences, 14% of them seen once. The same data also went into a second study, on yellow fever vaccine responses in identical twins.

Material for sequencing was CD4+ T cells sorted from blood. Receptor source: a woman aged 18-29 years in good health.

This chain links TRBV7-2 with TRBJ2-5; D not certain. Between the trimmed V and J ends, which lost 1 base and 6 bases, there was a span of 12 bases. Germline assignment: CDR1 SGHTA and CDR2 FQGNSA. The CDR3 covers 14 residues. The CDR3 sequence is CASSLERTAKTQYF. CDR3 sequence (DNA): TGTGCCAGCAGCTTAGAGAGAACCGCCAAGACCCAGTACTTC.

The chain combines TRBV7-8 with TRBJ2-7; unclear D gene. This CDR3 comprises 14 residues. The V gene lost 3 bases and the J gene lost 2 bases, with 11 bases spanning the gap. The germline V gene has CDR1 SGHVS and CDR2 FQNEAQ. CDR3 nucleotide sequence: TGTGCCAGCAGCTTGGGTGACACGGCCTACGAGCAGTACTTC. It codes for CASSLGDTAYEQYF. The full variable domain, its missing parts supplied by reference TRBV7-8 and TRBJ2-7, is GAGVSQSPRYKVAKRGQDVALRCDPISGHVSLFWYQQALGQGPEFLTYFQNEAQLDKSGLPSDRFFAERPEGSVSTLKIQRTQQEDSAVYLCASSLGDTAYEQYFGPGTRLTVT.

This clonotype was counted only a few times. This rearrangement joins TRBV7-2 to TRBJ1-2, with D uncertain. This CDR3 region has 12 residues. V was pared by 5 bases and J by 7 bases, with 11 bases between. The germline gives CDR1 SGHTA, CDR2 FQGNSA. The CDR3 region is CASSLRTTGYTF. The CDR3 DNA sequence: TGTGCCAGCAGCCTGCGGACGACTGGCTACACCTTC.

This clonotype occurred a few times. The J gene is TRBJ2-7, the V gene TRBV6-2 or TRBV6-3, with TRBD2 matching 11 bases. Germline assignment: CDR1 MNHEY and CDR2 SVGEGT. This CDR3 has 16 residues. The J segment lost 4 bases and the V segment lost 7 bases, leaving 12 bases of the junction unmatched. CDR3 nucleotide sequence: TGTGCCAGCACTCCCGCGCGGGGACTAGCGGAGTACGAGCAGTACTTC. This encodes CASTPARGLAEYEQYF.

This clonotype was counted a few times. The rearrangement joins TRBV20-1 to TRBJ2-3, with a tentative D call TRBD1 (5 bases). The germline V and J ends were trimmed by 5 bases and 2 bases, with 14 bases remaining between them. Germline assignment: CDR1 DFQATT and CDR2 SNEGSKA (reference sequence). CDR3 length: 14 residues. The CDR3 reads CSAVPDSSTDTQYF. CDR3 sequence (DNA): TGCAGTGCTGTACCCGACAGTTCCACAGATACGCAGTATTTT.

The V call is TRBV5-1, the J call TRBJ2-1, with no clear D. This CDR3 comprises 14 residues. Between the trimmed V and J ends, which lost 7 bases and 10 bases, there was a span of 21 bases. Looked up from germline, CDR1 is SGHRS and CDR2 is YFSETQ. The CDR3 DNA reads as TGCGCCAGCTCCCCGGACGTACTCCTTTGGGAGCAGTTCTTC. Its protein product is CASSPDVLLWEQFF.

The chain uses TRBV6-2 or TRBV6-3 and TRBJ2-5; the match to TRBD2 covers 15 bases. Germline V gene sequence: CDR1 MNHEY, CDR2 SVGEGT. The CDR3 loop spans 17 amino acids. The V gene end was trimmed by 2 bases and the J gene end by 4 bases; junction bases not matched to a gene: 5. This CDR3 reads CASSYRTSGRAGETQYF. CDR3 bases: TGTGCCAGCAGTTACCGGACTAGCGGGAGGGCCGGAGAGACCCAGTACTTC.

This clonotype was seen a few times. The chain links TRBV24-1 to TRBJ2-5, with D perhaps matching TRBD1 (5 bases). Trimming took off 2 bases at V and 7 bases at J, with 13 bases between the two ends. The CDR3 covers 14 residues. Germline loops: CDR1 KGHDR, CDR2 SFDVKD. DNA of the CDR3: TGTGCCACCAGTGATTCTGACTGGGGCGGGACCCAGTACTTC. It yields the protein CATSDSDWGGTQYF.

With respect to this clonotype: A much bigger clone sits one base away, suggesting this may be a read error. The chain is built from TRBV5-1 and TRBJ2-3; D gene unclear. CDR3 length: 12 amino acids. Germline V CDR1 and CDR2: SGHRS, YFSETQ. CDR3 sequence (DNA): TGCGCCAGCAGCTTTGATCGTGATATGCAGTATTTT. Its protein product is CASSFDRDMQYF.

The V gene is TRBV15, the J gene TRBJ1-6, with unresolved D. This CDR3 has 11 residues. Germline values: CDR1 LNHNV, CDR2 YYDKDF (reference sequence). Between the trimmed V and J ends, which lost 0 bases and 15 bases, there was a span of 6 bases. The CDR3 here is CATSRDIDLHF. The CDR3 region has the DNA TGTGCCACCAGCAGAGATATAGACCTCCACTTT.

A few counts support this clonotype. V is TRBV29-1 and J is TRBJ2-3; D is unclear. The CDR3 has 13 residues. Germline V gene lookup returns CDR1 SQVTM and CDR2 ANQGSEA. Deletions cut 0 bases from V and 0 bases from J, with 4 bases between. CDR3 DNA sequence: TGCAGCGTTGAAGACGGAAGCACAGATACGCAGTATTTT. Translated, it gives CSVEDGSTDTQYF.

V usage is TRBV6-1 and J usage is TRBJ2-2, with D possibly matching TRBD2 (6 bases). Germline assignment: CDR1 MNHNS and CDR2 SASEGT. The CDR3 contains 15 residues. The V end was cut by 2 bases, the J end by 4 bases, with 11 bases between. Here the CDR3 DNA reads TGTGCCAGCAGTGAACGAGACGGGGGCACCGGGGAGCTGTTTTTT. Translating it yields CASSERDGGTGELFF.

The V gene is TRBV6-1, the J gene TRBJ1-4, with D possibly matching TRBD1 (6 bases). The CDR3 has 14 amino acids. Trimming took 4 bases from V and 7 from J, leaving 13 bases between them. Germline V gives CDR1 MNHNS, CDR2 SASEGT. The CDR3 is CASSGSGVGEKLFF. CDR3 bases: TGTGCCAGCAGTGGCTCAGGGGTCGGTGAAAAACTGTTTTTT.

The rearrangement links TRBV6-2 or TRBV6-3 to TRBJ2-3; D call uncertain. This CDR3 contains 12 residues. The V end lost 7 bases, the J end lost 5 bases, and 10 bases lay between the germline ends. From germline, CDR1 is MNHEY and CDR2 SVGEGT. CDR3 in DNA: TGTGCCAGCAAAAGTTCGATAGATACGCAGTATTTT. Translation: CASKSSIDTQYF.

This clonotype has a handful of counts. The chain combines TRBV21-1 with TRBJ2-1; the DNA was not used to check the table's D call, TRBD1. TRBV21-1 is annotated as a pseudogene. The CDR3 totals 15 residues. CDR3 residues: CASSSPRQVTNEQFF. CDR3 coding DNA: TGTGCCAGCAGCTCTCCCCGACAGGTCACCAATGAGCAGTTCTTC.

This clonotype came up a few times. V usage is TRBV28 and J usage is TRBJ2-7; D remains unclear. Trimming left V 10 bases short and J 3 bases short, with 16 bases between. The CDR3 contains 13 residues. Germline V gene lookup returns CDR1 MDHEN and CDR2 SYDVKM. CDR3 coding DNA: TGTGCCACCCGAGTTGGGATTGACTACGAGCAGTACTTC. Protein: CATRVGIDYEQYF.

V and J are TRBV11-2 and TRBJ2-1; D is possibly TRBD1 or TRBD2 (6 bases each). The CDR3 has 16 residues. The V and J ends lost 1 base and 7 bases respectively, with 17 bases between them. Germline V gives CDR1 SGHAT, CDR2 FQNNGV. The CDR3 sequence is CASSLVGGHSVNEQFF. In DNA form, the CDR3 reads TGTGCCAGCAGCTTAGTCGGGGGACATTCTGTAAATGAGCAGTTCTTC. The full variable domain, rest sourced from reference TRBV11-2 and TRBJ2-1, is EAGVAQSPRYKIIEKRQSVAFWCNPISGHATLYWYQQILGQGPKLLIQFQNNGVVDDSQLPKDRFSAERLKGVDSTLKIQPAKLEDSAVYLCASSLVGGHSVNEQFFGPGTRLTVL.

This chain links TRBV7-9 with TRBJ2-3; no clear D. This CDR3 contains 15 residues. V was trimmed by 1 base and J by 5 bases, leaving 13 bases between them. The germline V gene encodes CDR1 SEHNR and CDR2 FQNEAQ (reference sequence). CDR3 DNA: TGTGCCAGCAGCTTAGAGGGTCGGACCTTAGATACGCAGTATTTT. Translation: CASSLEGRTLDTQYF.